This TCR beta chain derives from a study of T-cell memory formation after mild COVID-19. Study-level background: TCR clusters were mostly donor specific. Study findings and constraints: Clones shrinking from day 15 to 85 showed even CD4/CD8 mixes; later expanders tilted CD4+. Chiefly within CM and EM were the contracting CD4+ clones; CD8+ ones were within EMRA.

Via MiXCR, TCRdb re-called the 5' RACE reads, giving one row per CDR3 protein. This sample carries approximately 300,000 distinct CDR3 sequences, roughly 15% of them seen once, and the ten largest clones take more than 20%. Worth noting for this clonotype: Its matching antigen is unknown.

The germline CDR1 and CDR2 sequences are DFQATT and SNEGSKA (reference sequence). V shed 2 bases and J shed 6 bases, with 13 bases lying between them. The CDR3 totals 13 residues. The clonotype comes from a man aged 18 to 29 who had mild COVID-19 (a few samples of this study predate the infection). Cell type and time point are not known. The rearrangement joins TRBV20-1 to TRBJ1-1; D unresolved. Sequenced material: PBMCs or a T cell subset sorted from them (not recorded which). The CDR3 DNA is TGCAGTGCTAGAACGGCCATATACGCTGAAGCTTTCTTT. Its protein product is CSARTAIYAEAFF.